Listed here is a single T cell receptor beta chain. The sample comes from a study of blood T cell repertoires in COVID-19. The overall study: Italy, Spain and the United States were the sources of the convalescent and acute COVID-19 samples. T cells, B-cell-depleted T cells, or PBMCs supplied cDNA or gDNA.

V lost 1 base and J 4 bases, leaving 4 bases between the germline ends. This CDR3 has 12 amino acids. Germline-derived CDR1 and CDR2 are KGHSH and LQKENI. In the study's own analysis: Estimated nucleated cell counts came from reference gene primer amplification. The assay was immunoSEQ multiplex PCR, and TCRdb's table has in-frame clones only and misses some. V, J and clone size are those of that table, while D and trimming were read from the DNA. The profile shows 140,000 to 150,000 clones, 80% of them singletons. This sequence originates from a man in his 60s with active or convalescent COVID-19. Material for sequencing was peripheral blood. This chain links TRBV18 with TRBJ1-1; unclear D gene. The CDR3 loop reads CASSPRSTEAFF. The CDR3, as DNA: TGTGCCAGCTCACCACGGAGCACTGAAGCTTTCTTT.